Listed below are T cell receptor beta chains from one sample, sequenced in a study of CD4+ T cells in melanoma. The assay was immunoSEQ multiplex PCR, and TCRdb's table has in-frame clones only and misses some. The repertoire holds fewer than 11,000 clones, 60% to 70% seen once, with approximately 25% in the top ten. Sequencing was done on a sample of cells from a culture (not recorded whether cultured in vitro). The receptor set was obtained from a human donor with melanoma. Both conserved end residues are trimmed from each CDR3. Clone size, where shown, is once, few, many, or a class for clones that have expanded.

size,V,CDR3
.,TRBV4-2,ASSQVSDYEQY
.,TRBV27,ASSRSRGGPNTGELF
.,TRBV5-1,ASSFGGRGTDTQY
few,TRBV5-1,ASSLVVGARVETQY
.,TRBV27,ASSLGQGGRQPQH
few,TRBV7-8,ASTRPMDTEAF
few,TRBV6-1,ASSVSGPGGQF
.,TRBV7-2,ASSFRGLGNQPQH
few,TRBV2,ASSLQGEKLF
.,TRBV18,ASSVPFAGETTDTQY
.,TRBV11-2,ASSQGGLRGETQY
.,TRBV6-1,ASSEWRGRLNYGYT
.,TRBV6-6,ASSPGGGSNGYT
.,TRBV19,ASTQTGRDHQPQH
.,TRBV7-9,ASSPQNEKLF
once,TRBV7-9,ASSLHGEAGGYT
once,TRBV27,ASSSQGGWGPNEQF
.,TRBV14,ASSQASEGSPLH
.,TRBV6-1,ASRGGYYGYT
.,TRBV4-1,ASSQESSGADTQY
.,TRBV5-1,ASSPGVAGPNTGELF
.,TRBV5-4,ASSGQGGGTDTQY
.,TRBV7-9,ASSLPRRLGNEQF
.,TRBV18,ASSPLNTEAF